The table lists the clone carrying this T cell receptor beta chain with many counts. Its antigen is as yet unknown. This entry belongs to a study of T-cell memory formation after mild COVID-19. TCRdb independently ran MiXCR on the 5' RACE reads; one entry per CDR3 protein. This sample has some 310,000 distinct CDR3 sequences; 20% to 25% occur once, and the top ten carry 21%. Findings and limits, study-wide: Pre-infection memory contained some responding clones, which suggested that cross-reactive memory had joined.

V gave up 0 bases and J gave up 10 bases, with 8 bases separating them. Per the germline V gene, CDR1 is SGHRS and CDR2 is YFSETQ. There are 12 residues in the CDR3. The sample taken for sequencing was PBMCs or a T cell subset sorted from them (not recorded which). This rearrangement joins TRBV5-1 to TRBJ2-1; D is uncertain. This TCR was recovered from a man aged 18-30 years who had mild COVID-19 (a few samples of this study predate the infection). Cell type and time point are not known. The CDR3 DNA follows: TGCGCCAGCAGCTTGGAGTTTCGCGAGCAGTTCTTC. Amino acid sequence: CASSLEFREQFF.